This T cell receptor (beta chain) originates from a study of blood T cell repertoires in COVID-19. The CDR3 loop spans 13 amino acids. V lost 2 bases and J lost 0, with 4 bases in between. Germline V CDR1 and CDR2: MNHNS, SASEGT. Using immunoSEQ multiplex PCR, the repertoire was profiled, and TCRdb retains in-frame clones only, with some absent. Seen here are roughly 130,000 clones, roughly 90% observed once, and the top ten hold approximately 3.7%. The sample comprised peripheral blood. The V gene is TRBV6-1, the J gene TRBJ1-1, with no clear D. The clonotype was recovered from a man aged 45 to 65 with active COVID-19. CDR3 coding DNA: TGTGCCAGCAGTGAAACTGTGAACACTGAAGCTTTCTTT. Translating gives CASSETVNTEAFF.